The 6 T cell receptor beta chains reported below all come from one sample, sequenced in a study of blood T cell repertoires in COVID-19. TCRdb's table, derived via immunoSEQ multiplex PCR, lists solely in-frame clones and lacks some. The sample shows 90,000 to 130,000 clones, less than 75% of them seen only once. What was sequenced was peripheral blood. The receptors were gathered from a woman aged 40-49 years with acute or convalescent COVID-19.

V usage is TRBV7-9 and J usage is TRBJ2-1; 8 nucleotides agree with TRBD1. This CDR3 has 16 residues. Looked up from germline, CDR1 is SEHNR and CDR2 is FQNEAQ (reference sequence). V trimming: 5 bases; J trimming: 9 bases; junction bases outside the gene matches: 15. CDR3 in amino acids: CASSPTPGGDGGEQFF. CDR3 in DNA: TGTGCCAGCAGCCCCACGCCAGGGGGCGACGGGGGTGAGCAGTTCTTC.

This chain links TRBV7-9 with TRBJ1-2, with no clear D. CDR3 length: 13 amino acids. CDR1 and CDR2 (germline): SEHNR, FQNEAQ (reference sequence). V dropped 5 bases and J dropped 1 base, with 8 bases sitting between them. The CDR3 loop reads CASSPGSNYGYTF. In nucleotides, the CDR3 is TGTGCCAGCAGCCCCGGGAGTAACTATGGCTACACCTTC.

The chain uses TRBV6-6 and TRBJ2-7, with D perhaps matching TRBD1 (6 bases). Germline lookup yields CDR1 MNHNY and CDR2 SVGAGI (reference sequence). This CDR3 is 12 amino acids long. Trimming took 6 bases from V and 5 from J, leaving 11 bases between them. CDR3 sequence reads: CASSKQGNEQYF. The CDR3 DNA sequence: TGTGCCAGCAGCAAACAGGGCAACGAGCAGTACTTC.

V usage is TRBV12-3 or TRBV12-4 and J usage is TRBJ2-1; TRBD2 agrees at 7 bases. The CDR3 has 12 residues. V lost 2 bases, J lost 16 bases, and 8 bases stayed unmatched. CDR3 nucleotides: TGTGCCAGCAGTTTAAGCGGGACGGCGGCTTTCTTC. It specifies CASSLSGTAAFF.

The chain employs TRBV19 and TRBJ2-7, with 8 bases matching TRBD1. Looked up from germline, CDR1 is LNHDA and CDR2 is SQIVND (reference sequence). The V and J ends lost 3 bases and 2 bases, in that order; junction bases with no gene match: 6. CDR3 size: 15 residues. CDR3 nucleotide sequence: TGTGCCAGTAGTATGTCCGGGACAGGCACCTACGAGCAGTACTTC. Translated: CASSMSGTGTYEQYF.

V and J are TRBV6-5 and TRBJ2-1, with a weak D call TRBD1 (6 bases). Deletions cut 2 bases from V and 0 bases from J, with 8 bases between. CDR3 length equals 15 residues. Germline V gives CDR1 MNHEY, CDR2 SVGAGI. CDR3 sequence: CASSYRGSSYNEQFF. CDR3 DNA: TGTGCCAGCAGTTACAGGGGGAGCTCCTACAATGAGCAGTTCTTC.